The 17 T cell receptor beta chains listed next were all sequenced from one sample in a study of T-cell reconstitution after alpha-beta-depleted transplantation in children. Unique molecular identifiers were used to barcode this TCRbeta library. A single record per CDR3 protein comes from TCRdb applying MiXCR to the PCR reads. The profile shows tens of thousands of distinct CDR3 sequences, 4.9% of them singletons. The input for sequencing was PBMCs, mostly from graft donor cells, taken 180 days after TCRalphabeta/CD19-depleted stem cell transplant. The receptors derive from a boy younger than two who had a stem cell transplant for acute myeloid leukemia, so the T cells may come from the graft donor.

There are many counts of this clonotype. DNA of the CDR3: TGTGCCAGCAGTTACTTGGGAAGAACTAACTATGGCTACACCTTC. It translates to CASSYLGRTNYGYTF. The rearrangement uses TRBV6-5 and TRBJ1-2; no firm D call. Germline loops: CDR1 MNHEY, CDR2 SVGAGI. V was trimmed by 1 base and J by 0 bases, leaving 9 bases between them. This CDR3 region has 15 residues.

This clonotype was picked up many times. The CDR3 DNA is TGCAGTGCTAGTTGGGGCGGCGAGCAGTACGTC. Translated: CSASWGGEQYV. The chain is built from TRBV20-1 and TRBJ2-7; tentatively, D is TRBD1 (5 bases). The germline gives CDR1 DFQATT, CDR2 SNEGSKA (reference sequence). V lost 3 bases and J 6 bases, leaving 9 bases between the germline ends. CDR3 size: 11 residues.

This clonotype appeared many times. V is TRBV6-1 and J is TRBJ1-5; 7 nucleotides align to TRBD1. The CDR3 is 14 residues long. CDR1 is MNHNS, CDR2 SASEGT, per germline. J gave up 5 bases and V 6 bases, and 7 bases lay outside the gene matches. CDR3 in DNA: TGTGCCAGCAGCCCTAACAGGGGTTATCAGCCCCAGCATTTT. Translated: CASSPNRGYQPQHF.

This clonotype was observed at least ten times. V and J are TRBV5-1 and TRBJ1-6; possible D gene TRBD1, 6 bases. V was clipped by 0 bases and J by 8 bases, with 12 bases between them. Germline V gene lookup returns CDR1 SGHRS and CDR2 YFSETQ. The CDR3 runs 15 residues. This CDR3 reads CASSLGRGVDSPLHF. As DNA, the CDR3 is TGCGCCAGCAGCTTGGGCAGGGGAGTAGATTCACCCCTCCACTTT.

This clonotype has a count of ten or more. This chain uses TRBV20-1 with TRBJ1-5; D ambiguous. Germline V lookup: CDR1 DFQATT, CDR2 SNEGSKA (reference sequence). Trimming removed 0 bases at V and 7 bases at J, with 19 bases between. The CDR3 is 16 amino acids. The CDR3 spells CSARDTGSHPWQPQHF. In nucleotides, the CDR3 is TGCAGTGCTAGAGATACGGGCAGTCATCCTTGGCAGCCCCAGCATTTT.

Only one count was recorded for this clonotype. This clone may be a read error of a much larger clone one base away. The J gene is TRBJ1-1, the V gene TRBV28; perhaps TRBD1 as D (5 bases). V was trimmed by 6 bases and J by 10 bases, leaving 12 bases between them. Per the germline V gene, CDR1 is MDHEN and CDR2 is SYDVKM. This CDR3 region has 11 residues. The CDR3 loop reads CASSPGGGAFF. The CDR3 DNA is TGTGCCAGCAGCCCCGGGGGAGGAGCTTTCTTT.

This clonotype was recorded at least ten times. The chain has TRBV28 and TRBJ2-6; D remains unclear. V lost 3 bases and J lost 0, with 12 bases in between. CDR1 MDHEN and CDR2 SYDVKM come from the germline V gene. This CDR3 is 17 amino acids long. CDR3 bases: TGTGCCAGCAGTTTGAAACAGTTGAGCTCTGGGGCCAACGTCCTGACTTTC. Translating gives CASSLKQLSSGANVLTF.

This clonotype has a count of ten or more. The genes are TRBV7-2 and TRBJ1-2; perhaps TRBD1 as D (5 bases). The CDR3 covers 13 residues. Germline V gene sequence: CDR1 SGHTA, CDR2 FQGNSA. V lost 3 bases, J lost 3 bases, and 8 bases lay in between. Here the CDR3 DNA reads TGTGCCAGCAGCTTCCAGGGATACTATGGCTACACCTTC. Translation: CASSFQGYYGYTF. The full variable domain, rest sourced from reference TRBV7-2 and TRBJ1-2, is GAGVSQSPSNKVTEKGKDVELRCDPISGHTALYWYRQSLGQGLEFLIYFQGNSAPDKSGLPSDRFSAERTGGSVSTLTIQRTQQEDSAVYLCASSFQGYYGYTFGSGTRLTVV.

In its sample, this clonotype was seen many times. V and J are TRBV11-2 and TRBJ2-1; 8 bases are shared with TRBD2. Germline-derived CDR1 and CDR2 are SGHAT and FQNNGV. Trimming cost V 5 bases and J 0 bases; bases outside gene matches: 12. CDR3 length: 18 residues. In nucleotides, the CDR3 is TGTGCCAGCAGCCCCCTGTTGAGCGGGGGTGGCTCCTACAATGAGCAGTTCTTC. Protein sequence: CASSPLLSGGGSYNEQFF.

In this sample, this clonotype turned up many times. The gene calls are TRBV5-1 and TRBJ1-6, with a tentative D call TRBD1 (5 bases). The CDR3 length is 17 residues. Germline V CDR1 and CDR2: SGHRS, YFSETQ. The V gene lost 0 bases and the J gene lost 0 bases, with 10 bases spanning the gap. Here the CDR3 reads CASSLERQSSYNSPLHF. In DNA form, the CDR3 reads TGCGCCAGCAGCTTGGAACGACAGAGCTCCTATAATTCACCCCTCCACTTT. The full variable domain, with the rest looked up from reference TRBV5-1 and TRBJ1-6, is KAGVTQTPRYLIKTRGQQVTLSCSPISGHRSVSWYQQTPGQGLQFLFEYFSETQRNKGNFPGRFSGRQFSNSRSEMNVSTLELGDSALYLCASSLERQSSYNSPLHFGNGTRLTVT.

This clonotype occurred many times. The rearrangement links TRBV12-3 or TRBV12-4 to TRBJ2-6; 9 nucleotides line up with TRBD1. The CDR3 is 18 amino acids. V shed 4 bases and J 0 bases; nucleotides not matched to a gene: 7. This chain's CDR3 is CASSSWDRDISGANVLTF. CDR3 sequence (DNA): TGTGCCAGCAGTTCGTGGGACAGGGACATCTCTGGGGCCAACGTCCTGACTTTC.

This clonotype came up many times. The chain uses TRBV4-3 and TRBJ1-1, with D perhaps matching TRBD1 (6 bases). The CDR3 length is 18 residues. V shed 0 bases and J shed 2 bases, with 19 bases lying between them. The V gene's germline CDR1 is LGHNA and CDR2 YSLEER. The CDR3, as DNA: TGCGCCAGCAGCCAAGATTACCTCCGGAGGGGGGTCAACACTGAAGCTTTCTTT. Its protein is CASSQDYLRRGVNTEAFF.

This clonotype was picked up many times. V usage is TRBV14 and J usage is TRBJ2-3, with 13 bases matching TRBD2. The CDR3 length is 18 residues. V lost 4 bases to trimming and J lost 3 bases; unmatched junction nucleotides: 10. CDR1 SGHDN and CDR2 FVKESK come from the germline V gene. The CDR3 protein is CASSLTRTSGGPTDTQYF. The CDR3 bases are TGTGCCAGCAGCCTCACGCGGACTAGCGGGGGCCCTACAGATACGCAGTATTTT. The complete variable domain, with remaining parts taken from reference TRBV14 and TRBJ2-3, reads EAGVTQFPSHSVIEKGQTVTLRCDPISGHDNLYWYRRVMGKEIKFLLHFVKESKQDESGMPNNRFLAERTGGTYSTLKVQPAELEDSGVYFCASSLTRTSGGPTDTQYFGPGTRLTVL.

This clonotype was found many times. This CDR3 reads CASSSIAGAQFF. The CDR3 coding sequence is TGCGCCAGCAGCTCAATAGCGGGGGCGCAGTTCTTC. The genes are TRBV5-1 and TRBJ2-1; 9 bases are shared with TRBD2. The CDR3 sequence is 12 residues long. Per germline, CDR1 SGHRS and CDR2 YFSETQ. After removal of 3 bases from V and 12 bases from J, the junction contained 4 bases not matched to a gene.

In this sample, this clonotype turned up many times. CDR3 in amino acids: CASSRAGITGELFF. CDR3 DNA: TGTGCCAGCAGCAGAGCAGGGATTACCGGGGAGCTGTTTTTT. The chain is built from TRBV7-2 and TRBJ2-2; TRBD1 is a possible D gene (5 bases). The V and J ends lost 5 bases and 5 bases respectively, with 12 bases between them. The germline gives CDR1 SGHTA, CDR2 FQGNSA. The CDR3 loop spans 14 amino acids.

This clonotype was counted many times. The CDR3 spells CSARIRDRHTGELFF. CDR3 coding DNA: TGCAGTGCTAGGATAAGGGACAGACACACCGGGGAGCTGTTTTTT. The rearrangement uses TRBV20-1 and TRBJ2-2, with 7 bases that match TRBD1. V gave up 3 bases and J gave up 3 bases; unmatched junction bases: 7. Germline CDR1 is DFQATT and CDR2 is SNEGSKA (reference sequence). This CDR3 is 15 amino acids long.

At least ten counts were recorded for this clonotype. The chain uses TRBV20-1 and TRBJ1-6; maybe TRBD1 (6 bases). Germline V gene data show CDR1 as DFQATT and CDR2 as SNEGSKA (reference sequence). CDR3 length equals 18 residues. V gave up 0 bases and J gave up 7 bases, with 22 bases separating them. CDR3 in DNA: TGCAGTGCTAGAGATAGGGCCGAGGGGGGGCTTACGAATTCACCCCTCCACTTT. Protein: CSARDRAEGGLTNSPLHF.